This entry lists 7 T cell receptor beta chains sequenced from one sample in a study of T cell changes during pregnancy in multiple sclerosis. Profiling relied on immunoSEQ multiplex PCR, and the TCRdb table lists in-frame clones only, not all of them. The sample carries about 24,000 clones, roughly 80% recorded once. The specimen was CD8+ T cells from peripheral blood mononuclear cells, collected in the first trimester of pregnancy. The source of these receptors is a female donor in good health, enrolled as a control in a pregnancy study.

The chain combines TRBV19 with TRBJ2-7; 8 bases match TRBD1. From germline, CDR1 is LNHDA and CDR2 SQIVND (reference sequence). V dropped 4 bases and J dropped 3; count of bases not matched to a gene: 8. The CDR3 is made up of 15 amino acids. CDR3 coding DNA: TGTGCCAGTAGTACCCACAGGGGGACGGTCTACGAGCAGTACTTC. As protein: CASSTHRGTVYEQYF.

This clone appeared a single time. The CDR3 sequence: CASSPTSGPLRTDTQYF. For the CDR3, the DNA is TGTGCCAGCAGCCCGACTAGCGGCCCCTTAAGAACAGATACGCAGTATTTT. The chain links TRBV7-6 to TRBJ2-3; TRBD2 matches 9 bases. The CDR3 covers 17 residues. V lost 5 bases to trimming and J lost 3 bases; unmatched junction nucleotides: 12. Germline CDR1 and CDR2: SGHVS and FNYEAQ.

Only one count was recorded for this clone. In nucleotides, the CDR3 is TGTGCCACCAGTACCGGGACTAGCGGGTACAATGAGCAGTTCTTC. Its protein product is CATSTGTSGYNEQFF. This sequence joins TRBV15 and TRBJ2-1; the match to TRBD2 covers 12 bases. From germline, CDR1 is LNHNV and CDR2 YYDKDF (reference sequence). With 6 bases clipped from V and 4 bases from J, the junction kept 4 bases outside the gene matches. The CDR3 covers 15 residues.

The genes are TRBV7-3 and TRBJ2-1; 14 bases are shared with TRBD2. Germline lookup yields CDR1 SGHTA and CDR2 FQGTGA. V lost 5 bases, J lost 8 bases, and 5 bases stayed unmatched. This CDR3 has 15 residues. The CDR3, as DNA: TGTGCCAGCAGCCCTGGACTAGCGGGGGGTGATGAGCAGTTCTTC. This encodes CASSPGLAGGDEQFF.

This chain joins TRBV20-1 and TRBJ1-1; D is unclear. The CDR3 is 11 residues long. The ends were cut back, 3 bases at V and 5 bases at J, with 7 bases in the middle. The germline V gene encodes CDR1 DFQATT and CDR2 SNEGSKA (reference sequence). The chain's CDR3 is CSASRGTEAFF. Written as DNA, the CDR3 is TGCAGTGCTAGTCGAGGAACTGAAGCTTTCTTT.

In its sample, this clone was seen a few times. The chain combines TRBV5-5 with TRBJ2-7; D is perhaps TRBD2 (5 bases). The CDR3 is 14 amino acids. CDR1 is SGHKS and CDR2 is YYEKEE in the germline V gene (reference sequence). The germline V and J ends were trimmed by 2 bases and 2 bases, with 11 bases remaining between them. The CDR3 nucleotides read TGTGCCAGCAGCTTAAGAGGGAGTCCCTACGAGCAGTACTTC. Residues: CASSLRGSPYEQYF.

V is TRBV11-2 and J is TRBJ2-3; 13 nucleotides align to TRBD2. CDR3 length: 16 amino acids. The germline gives CDR1 SGHAT, CDR2 FQNNGV. Losses at the gene ends were 7 bases for V and 3 bases for J; bases not matched to a gene: 7. CDR3 loop: CASTYTSGGGTDTQYF. The DNA of the CDR3 is TGTGCCAGCACCTATACTAGCGGGGGGGGAACAGATACGCAGTATTTT.